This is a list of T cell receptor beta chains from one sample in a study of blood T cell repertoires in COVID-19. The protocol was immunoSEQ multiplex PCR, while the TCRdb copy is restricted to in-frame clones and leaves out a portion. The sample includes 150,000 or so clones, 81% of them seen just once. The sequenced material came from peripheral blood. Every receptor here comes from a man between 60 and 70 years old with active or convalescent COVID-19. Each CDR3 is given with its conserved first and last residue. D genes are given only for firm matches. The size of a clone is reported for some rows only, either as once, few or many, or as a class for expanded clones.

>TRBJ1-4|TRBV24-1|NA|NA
TGTGCCACCAGTGATAACAGTGTCAATGAAAAACTGTTTTTT
CATSDNSVNEKLFF
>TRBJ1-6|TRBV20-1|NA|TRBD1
TGCAGTGCTAGTTTTGGGACAGGGGTAAATTCACCCCTCCACTTT
CSASFGTGVNSPLHF
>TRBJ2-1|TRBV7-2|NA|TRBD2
TGTGCCAGCAGCACCTCGATTCTAGCGGGAGGCCCGAAGGAGCAGTTCTTC
CASSTSILAGGPKEQFF
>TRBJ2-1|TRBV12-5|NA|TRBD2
TGTGCTAGTGGTTTCGCGGGGGGGCCTTTCAATGAGCAGTTCTTC
CASGFAGGPFNEQFF
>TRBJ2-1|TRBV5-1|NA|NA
TGCGCCAGCAGCCGGGAGAACGGAAAAAATGAGCAGTTCTTC
CASSRENGKNEQFF
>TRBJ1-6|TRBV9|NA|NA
TGTGCCAGCAGCGTTACGGGGTCGTCACCCCTCCACTTT
CASSVTGSSPLHF
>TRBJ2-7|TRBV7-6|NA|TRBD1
TGTGCCAGCAGCTCTAATTCCGGGACAGGAGAGCAGTACTTC
CASSSNSGTGEQYF
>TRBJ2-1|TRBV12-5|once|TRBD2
TGTGCTAGTGGCCCTAGCGGGGGCGGGAATGAGCAGTTCTTC
CASGPSGGGNEQFF
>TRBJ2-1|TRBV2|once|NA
TGTGCCAGCAGTGAAGAAGGTAACCAGGATGAGCAGTTCTTC
CASSEEGNQDEQFF
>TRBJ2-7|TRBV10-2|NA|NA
TGCGCCAGCAGCGGGGACTTCACAAACTCCTACGAGCAGTACTTC
CASSGDFTNSYEQYF
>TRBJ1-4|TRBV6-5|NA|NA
TGTGCCAGCAGGCGACAGGCTGCAACTAATGAAAAACTGTTTTTT
CASRRQAATNEKLFF
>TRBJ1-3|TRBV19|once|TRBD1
TGTGCCAGTAGCAAGAACCGGGACAGCGCTGGAAACACCATATATTTT
CASSKNRDSAGNTIYF
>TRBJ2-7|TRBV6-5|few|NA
TGTGCCAGCAGTTACGGGGGCTATGGTGAGCAGTACTTC
CASSYGGYGEQYF
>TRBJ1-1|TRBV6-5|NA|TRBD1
TGTGCCAGCAGTTACCGGCCGGGACAGACGAACACTGAAGCTTTCTTT
CASSYRPGQTNTEAFF
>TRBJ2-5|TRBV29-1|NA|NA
TGCAGCGTTGATCGTCAGGGTGGAAAGACCCAGTACTTC
CSVDRQGGKTQYF
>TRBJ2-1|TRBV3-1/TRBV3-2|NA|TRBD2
TGTGCCAGCAGCCAGCAAACTAGCGTTGAGCAGTTCTTC
CASSQQTSVEQFF
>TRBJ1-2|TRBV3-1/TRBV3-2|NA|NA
TGTGCCAGCAGCCAAGAAGGGGTTTATGGCTACACCTTC
CASSQEGVYGYTF
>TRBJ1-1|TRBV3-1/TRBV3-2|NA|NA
TGTGCCAGCAGCCAAGTGGACGGGAGAGGTGGTCGGGCTTTCTTT
CASSQVDGRGGRAFF
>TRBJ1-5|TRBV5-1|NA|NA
TGCGCCAGCAGCTTGTTTCCAGGGGCGAGGTTAACTTTCAATCAGCCCCAGCATTTT
CASSLFPGARLTFNQPQHF
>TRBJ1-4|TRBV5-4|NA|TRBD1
TGTGCCAGCAGCCTAACCGGGACAGGGGGTAATGAAAAACTGTTTTTT
CASSLTGTGGNEKLFF
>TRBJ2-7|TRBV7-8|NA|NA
TGTGCCAGCAGATTGGACAGAACTCACTACGAGCAGTACTTC
CASRLDRTHYEQYF
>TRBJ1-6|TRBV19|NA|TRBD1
TGTGCCAGTAGTTCCAGGGGGTCACCCCTCCACTTT
CASSSRGSPLHF
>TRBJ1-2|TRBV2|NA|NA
TGTGCCAGCAGTGAAAGCGGGGGCAACTATGGCTACACCTTC
CASSESGGNYGYTF
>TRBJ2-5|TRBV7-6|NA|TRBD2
TGTGCCAGCAGCCAATTCCCAGGACTAGCGAAAGAGACCCAGTACTTC
CASSQFPGLAKETQYF
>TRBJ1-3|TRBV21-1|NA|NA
TGTGCCAGCAGCAAAGCAGGTTTCATTCAGGGGGGCTCTGGAAACACCATATATTTT
CASSKAGFIQGGSGNTIYF
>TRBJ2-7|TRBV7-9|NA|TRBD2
TGTGCCAGCAGTTCCCTCCCGTCGGATAGCGGGAGGGGCTACGAGCAGTACTTC
CASSSLPSDSGRGYEQYF
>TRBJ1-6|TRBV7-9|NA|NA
TGTGCCAGCAGCTTAGTCGGCGGGAACGGGGGTAATTCACCCCTCCACTTT
CASSLVGGNGGNSPLHF
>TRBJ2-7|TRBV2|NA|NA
TGTGCCAGTAGACAGGTCTTTTACGAGCAGTACTTC
CASRQVFYEQYF
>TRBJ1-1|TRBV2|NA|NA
TGTGCCAGCAAAACGCAGGGGAGCTCCGAAGCTTTCTTT
CASKTQGSSEAFF
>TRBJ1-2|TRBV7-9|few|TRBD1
TGTGCCAGCAGCTTAGCGCATGGACAGGTCCATGGCTACACCTTC
CASSLAHGQVHGYTF
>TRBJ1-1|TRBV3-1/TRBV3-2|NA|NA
TGTGCCAGCAGCCAAGAAGGCGGAAACACTGAAGCTTTCTTT
CASSQEGGNTEAFF
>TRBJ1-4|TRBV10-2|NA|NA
TGCGCCAGCAGTGATGGGGGGGAAAAACTGTTTTTT
CASSDGGEKLFF
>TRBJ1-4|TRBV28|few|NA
TGTGCCAGCAGTCCCCCCCCAGCTAATGAAAAACTGTTTTTT
CASSPPPANEKLFF
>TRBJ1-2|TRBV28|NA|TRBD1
TGTGCCAGCAGTTTAGGACAGGGGCTTGGCTACACCTTC
CASSLGQGLGYTF
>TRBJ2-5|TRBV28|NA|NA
TGTGCCAGCAGCACCGGGGACTTGGGCCAAGAGACCCAGTACTTC
CASSTGDLGQETQYF
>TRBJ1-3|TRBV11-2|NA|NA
TGTGCCAGCAGCTTAGATGGGGGCCCTGGAAACACCATATATTTT
CASSLDGGPGNTIYF
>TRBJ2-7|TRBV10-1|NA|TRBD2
TGCGCCAGCAGTGACGGGGGGGACGACGAGCAGTACTTC
CASSDGGDDEQYF
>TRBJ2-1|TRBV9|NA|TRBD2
TGTGCCAGCAGCGTAGAAAGTGGGACTAGCGGAGCTAGAAATGAGCAGTTCTTC
CASSVESGTSGARNEQFF
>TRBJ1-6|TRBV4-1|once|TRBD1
TGCGCCAGCAGCCAAGACCCGGCCGGGACAGGGAGCTCACCCCTCCACTTT
CASSQDPAGTGSSPLHF
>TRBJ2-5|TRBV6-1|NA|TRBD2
TGTGCCAGCAGTGAACGTCTAGCGGGAGGGCCTCTGAGGGAGACCCAGTACTTC
CASSERLAGGPLRETQYF
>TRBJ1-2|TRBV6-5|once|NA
TGTGCCAGCAGTTACTCCCCGGGAGGGTTGCCGGGTGGCTACACCTTC
CASSYSPGGLPGGYTF
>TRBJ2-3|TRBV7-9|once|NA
TGTGCCAGCAGCCCAGGGGGGAGCCCAGATACGCAGTATTTT
CASSPGGSPDTQYF
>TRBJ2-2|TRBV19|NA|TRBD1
TGTGCCAGTAGTAAAGGACAGGGTATATTCACCGGGGAGCTGTTTTTT
CASSKGQGIFTGELFF
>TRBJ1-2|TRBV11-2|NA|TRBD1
TGTGCCAGCAGCCCAGGGACAGGGGTAATAGAGGGCTACACCTTC
CASSPGTGVIEGYTF
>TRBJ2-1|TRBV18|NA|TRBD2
TGTGCCAGCTCACCACTCCTGATCGGGGGGATGGGAGCTGAGCAGTTCTTC
CASSPLLIGGMGAEQFF
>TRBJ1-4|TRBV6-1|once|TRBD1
TGTGCCAGCAGTGATAAGGGGGCCTGGGAAAAACTGTTTTTT
CASSDKGAWEKLFF
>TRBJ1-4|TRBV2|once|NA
TGTGCCAGCAGGGTCACTCCAGGCAGTGAAAAACTGTTTTTT
CASRVTPGSEKLFF
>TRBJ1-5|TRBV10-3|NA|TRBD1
TGTGCCATCTGGACAGGAGGATACAATCAGCCCCAGCATTTT
CAIWTGGYNQPQHF
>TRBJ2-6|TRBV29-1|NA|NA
TGCAGCGTTGTTCTAGGGAGCTCTGGGGCCAACGTCCTGACTTTC
CSVVLGSSGANVLTF
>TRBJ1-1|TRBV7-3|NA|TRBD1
TGTGCCAGCAGCTCCTTCGGGACAGGGGGAACAATGAACACTGAAGCTTTCTTT
CASSSFGTGGTMNTEAFF
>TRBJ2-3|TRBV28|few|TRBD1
TGTGCCAGCAGCCCGACAGGGCCCTGGGCGACACACACAGATACGCAGTATTTT
CASSPTGPWATHTDTQYF
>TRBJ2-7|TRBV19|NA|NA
TGTGCCAGTAGTATTGGACAGAGCTCCTACGAGCAGTACTTC
CASSIGQSSYEQYF